This TCR beta chain comes out of a study of shared clonotypes between healthy human individuals. Generated by immunoSEQ multiplex PCR, the TCRdb table keeps only in-frame clones and is missing some. Among some 2,500,000 clones, 85% to 95% were seen once, and the ten largest hold 0.37%. Per the germline V gene, CDR1 is MNHEY and CDR2 is SMNVEV (reference sequence). Trimming stripped 6 bases from V and 2 bases from J, with 10 bases between. The CDR3 totals 13 residues. This receptor was identified in a man in his late teens or twenties in good health. Some clones in this sample may be carry-over from other donors' samples. The sample taken for sequencing was naive CD4+ T cells from PBMCs. The subset: CD45RA+ positively selected. V and J are TRBV27 and TRBJ1-2; D is uncertain. The CDR3 coding sequence is TGTGCCAGCAGCCTGCAGGTGAACTATGGCTACACCTTC. Encoded protein: CASSLQVNYGYTF.